The sequence of this T cell receptor (beta chain) was determined in a study of cytomegalovirus exposure and HLA in healthy donors. This clone was seen more than once but under ten times. Antigen: not known. V lost 4 bases, J lost 2 bases, and 12 bases lay in between. This CDR3 is built from 16 residues. Germline V CDR1 and CDR2: MDHEN, SYDVKM. General observations from the study: Reports showed the classifier diagnosing cytomegalovirus status with high specificity and sensitivity. An analysis was carried out later, and it reportedly showed fewer N-insertions in an Asian-associated ancestry cluster than the approximately 700-donor mean. CMV antigen specificity of three CMV-associated chains was confirmed in vitro.

Primers included in the PCR were 60 Vbeta and 13 Jbeta primers. The repertoire was sequenced with immunoSEQ multiplex PCR; TCRdb's copy has only in-frame clones and lacks some. The data contain about 140,000 clones, around 63% of them seen just once; the ten biggest clones take up approximately 1.7%. V and J are TRBV28 and TRBJ2-6; D may be TRBD1 (6 bases). The sequencing input was PBMCs. This TCR came from a human donor in good health. In DNA form, the CDR3 reads TGTGCCAGCAGTTACCCCAGGACAGCTGGGGCCAACGTCCTGACTTTC. Encoded protein: CASSYPRTAGANVLTF.